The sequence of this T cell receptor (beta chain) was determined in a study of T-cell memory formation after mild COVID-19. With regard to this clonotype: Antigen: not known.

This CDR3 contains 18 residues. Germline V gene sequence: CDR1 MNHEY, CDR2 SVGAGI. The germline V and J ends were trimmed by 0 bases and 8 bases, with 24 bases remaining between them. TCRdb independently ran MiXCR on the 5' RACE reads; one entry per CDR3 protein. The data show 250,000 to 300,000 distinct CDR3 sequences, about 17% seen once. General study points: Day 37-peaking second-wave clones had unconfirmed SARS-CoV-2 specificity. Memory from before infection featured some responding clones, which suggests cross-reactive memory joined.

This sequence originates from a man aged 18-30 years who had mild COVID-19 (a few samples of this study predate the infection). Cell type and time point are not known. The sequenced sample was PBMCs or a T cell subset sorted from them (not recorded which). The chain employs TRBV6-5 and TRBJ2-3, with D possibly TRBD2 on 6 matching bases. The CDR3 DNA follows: TGTGCCAGCAGTTACTCGATCCCAGGATCCCCTATTAGCGGTACGCAGTATTTT. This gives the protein CASSYSIPGSPISGTQYF.